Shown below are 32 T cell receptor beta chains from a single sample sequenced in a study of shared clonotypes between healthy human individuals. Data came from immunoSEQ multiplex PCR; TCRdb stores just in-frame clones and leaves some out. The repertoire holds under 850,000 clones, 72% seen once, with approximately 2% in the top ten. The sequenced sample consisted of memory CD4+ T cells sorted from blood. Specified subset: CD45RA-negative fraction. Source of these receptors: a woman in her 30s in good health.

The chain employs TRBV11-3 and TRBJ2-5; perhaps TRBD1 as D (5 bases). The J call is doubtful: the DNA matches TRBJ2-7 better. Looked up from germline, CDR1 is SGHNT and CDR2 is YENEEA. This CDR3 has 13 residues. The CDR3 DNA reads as TGTGCCAGCAGCTTAGACAGGGCCTACGAGCAGTACTTC. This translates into CASSLDRAYEQYF.

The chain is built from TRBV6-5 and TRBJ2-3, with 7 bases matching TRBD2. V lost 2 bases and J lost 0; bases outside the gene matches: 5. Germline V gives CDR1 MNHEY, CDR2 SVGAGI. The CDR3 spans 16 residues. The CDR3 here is CASSYGIAGSTDTQYF. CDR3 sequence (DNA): TGTGCCAGCAGTTACGGCATAGCGGGTAGCACAGATACGCAGTATTTT.

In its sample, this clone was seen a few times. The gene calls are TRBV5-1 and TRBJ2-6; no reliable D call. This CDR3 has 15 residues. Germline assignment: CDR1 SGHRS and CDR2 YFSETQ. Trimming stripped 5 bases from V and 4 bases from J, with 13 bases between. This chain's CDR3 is CASSPQGSGANVLTF. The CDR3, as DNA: TGCGCCAGCAGTCCCCAAGGCTCGGGGGCCAACGTCCTGACTTTC.

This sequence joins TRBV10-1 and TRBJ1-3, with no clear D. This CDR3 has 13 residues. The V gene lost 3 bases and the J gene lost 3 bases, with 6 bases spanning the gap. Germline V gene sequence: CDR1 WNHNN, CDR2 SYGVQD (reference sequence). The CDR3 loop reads CASSDRSGNTIYF. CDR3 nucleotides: TGCGCCAGCAGTGATCGGAGTGGAAACACCATATATTTT.

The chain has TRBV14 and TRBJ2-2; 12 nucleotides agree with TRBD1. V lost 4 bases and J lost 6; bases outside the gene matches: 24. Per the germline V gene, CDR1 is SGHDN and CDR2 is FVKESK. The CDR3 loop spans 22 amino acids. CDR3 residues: CASSLPGDRGRMNNGGAGELFF. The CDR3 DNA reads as TGTGCCAGCAGCCTCCCTGGGGACAGGGGGCGAATGAACAACGGCGGGGCCGGGGAGCTGTTTTTT.

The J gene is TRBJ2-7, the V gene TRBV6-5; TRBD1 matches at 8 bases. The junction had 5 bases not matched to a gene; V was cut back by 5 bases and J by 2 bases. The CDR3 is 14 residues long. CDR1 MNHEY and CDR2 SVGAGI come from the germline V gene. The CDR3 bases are TGTGCCAGCAGTACTCGGACAGGGCCCTACGAGCAGTACTTC. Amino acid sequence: CASSTRTGPYEQYF.

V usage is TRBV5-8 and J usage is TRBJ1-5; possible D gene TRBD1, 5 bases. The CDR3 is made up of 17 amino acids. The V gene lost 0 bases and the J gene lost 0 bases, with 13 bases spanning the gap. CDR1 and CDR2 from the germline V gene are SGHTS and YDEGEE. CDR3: CASSLGDGTVSNQPQHF. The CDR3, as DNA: TGTGCCAGCAGCTTGGGTGACGGGACGGTTAGCAATCAGCCCCAGCATTTT.

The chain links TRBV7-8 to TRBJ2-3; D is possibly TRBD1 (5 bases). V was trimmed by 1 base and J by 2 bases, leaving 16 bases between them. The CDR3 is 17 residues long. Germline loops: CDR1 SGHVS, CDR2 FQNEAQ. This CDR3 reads CASSLVIGAGHTDTQYF. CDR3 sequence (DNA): TGTGCCAGCAGCTTAGTAATAGGGGCAGGGCACACAGATACGCAGTATTTT.

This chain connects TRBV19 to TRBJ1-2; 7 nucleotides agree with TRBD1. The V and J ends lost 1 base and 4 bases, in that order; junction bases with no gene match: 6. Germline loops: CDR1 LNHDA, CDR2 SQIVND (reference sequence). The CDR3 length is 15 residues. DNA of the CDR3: TGTGCCAGTAGTATAGGGGAGGGGGCCCTCTATGGCTACACCTTC. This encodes CASSIGEGALYGYTF.

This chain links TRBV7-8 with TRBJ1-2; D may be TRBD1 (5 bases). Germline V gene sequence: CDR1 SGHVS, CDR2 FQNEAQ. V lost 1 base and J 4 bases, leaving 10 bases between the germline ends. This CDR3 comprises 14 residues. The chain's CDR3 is CASSLENRGYGYTF. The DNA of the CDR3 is TGTGCCAGCAGCTTAGAGAATAGGGGCTATGGCTACACCTTC.

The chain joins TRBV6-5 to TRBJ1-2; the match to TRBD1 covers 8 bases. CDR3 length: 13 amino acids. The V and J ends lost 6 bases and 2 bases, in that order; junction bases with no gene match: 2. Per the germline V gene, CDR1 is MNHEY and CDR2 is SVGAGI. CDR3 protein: CASRQGGNYGYTF. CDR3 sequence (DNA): TGTGCCAGCAGACAGGGGGGCAACTATGGCTACACCTTC.

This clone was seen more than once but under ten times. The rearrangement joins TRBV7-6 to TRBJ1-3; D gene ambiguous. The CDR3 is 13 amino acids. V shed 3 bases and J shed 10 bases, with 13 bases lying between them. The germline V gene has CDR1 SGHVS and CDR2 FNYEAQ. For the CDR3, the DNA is TGTGCCAGCAGCTTGGGCCCGGTGGGTACCATATATTTT. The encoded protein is CASSLGPVGTIYF.

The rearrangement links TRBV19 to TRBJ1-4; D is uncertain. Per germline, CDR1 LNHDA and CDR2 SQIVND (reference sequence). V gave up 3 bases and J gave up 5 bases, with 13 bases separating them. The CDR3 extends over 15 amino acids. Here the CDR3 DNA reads TGTGCCAGTAGTATGGATCCGGGTCCGAATGAAAAACTGTTTTTT. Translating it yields CASSMDPGPNEKLFF.

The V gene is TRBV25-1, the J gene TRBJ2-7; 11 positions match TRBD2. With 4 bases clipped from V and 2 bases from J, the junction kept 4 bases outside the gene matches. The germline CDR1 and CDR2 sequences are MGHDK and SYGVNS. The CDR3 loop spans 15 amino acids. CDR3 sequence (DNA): TGTGCCAGCAGTGGAGGGACTAGCGGAGCCTACGAGCAGTACTTC. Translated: CASSGGTSGAYEQYF.

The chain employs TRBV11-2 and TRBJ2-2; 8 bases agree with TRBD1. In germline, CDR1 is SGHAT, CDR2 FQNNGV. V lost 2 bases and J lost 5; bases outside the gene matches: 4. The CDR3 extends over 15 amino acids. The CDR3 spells CASSLNDRGTGELFF. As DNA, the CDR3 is TGTGCCAGCAGCTTAAACGACAGGGGTACCGGGGAGCTGTTTTTT. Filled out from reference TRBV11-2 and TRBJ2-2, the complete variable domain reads EAGVAQSPRYKIIEKRQSVAFWCNPISGHATLYWYQQILGQGPKLLIQFQNNGVVDDSQLPKDRFSAERLKGVDSTLKIQPAKLEDSAVYLCASSLNDRGTGELFFGEGSRLTVL.

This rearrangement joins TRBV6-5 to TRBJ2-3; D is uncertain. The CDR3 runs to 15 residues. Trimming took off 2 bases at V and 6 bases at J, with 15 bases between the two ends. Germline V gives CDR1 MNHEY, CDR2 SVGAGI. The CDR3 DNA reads TGTGCCAGCAGTTACGGAATGAATTCGGAGGATACGCAGTATTTT. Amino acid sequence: CASSYGMNSEDTQYF.

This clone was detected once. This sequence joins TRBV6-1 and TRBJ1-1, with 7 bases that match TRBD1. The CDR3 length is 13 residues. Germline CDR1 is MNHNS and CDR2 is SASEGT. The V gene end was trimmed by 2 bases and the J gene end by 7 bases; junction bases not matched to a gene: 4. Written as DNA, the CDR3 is TGTGCCAGCAGTGAACACCGGGACAGTGAAGCTTTCTTT. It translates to CASSEHRDSEAFF.

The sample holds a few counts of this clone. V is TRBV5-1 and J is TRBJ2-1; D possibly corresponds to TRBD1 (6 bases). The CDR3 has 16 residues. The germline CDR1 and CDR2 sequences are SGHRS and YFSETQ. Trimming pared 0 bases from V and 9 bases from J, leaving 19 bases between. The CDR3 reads CASSLDRPQGGSEQFF. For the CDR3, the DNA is TGCGCCAGCAGCTTGGATCGCCCACAGGGTGGCAGTGAGCAGTTCTTC.

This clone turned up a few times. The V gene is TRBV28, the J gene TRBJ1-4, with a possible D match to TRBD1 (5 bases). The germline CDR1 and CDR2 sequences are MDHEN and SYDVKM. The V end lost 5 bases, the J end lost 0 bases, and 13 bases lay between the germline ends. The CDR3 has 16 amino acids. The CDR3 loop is CASSLTPGATNEKLFF. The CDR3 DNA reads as TGTGCCAGCAGTCTAACCCCGGGGGCAACTAATGAAAAACTGTTTTTT.

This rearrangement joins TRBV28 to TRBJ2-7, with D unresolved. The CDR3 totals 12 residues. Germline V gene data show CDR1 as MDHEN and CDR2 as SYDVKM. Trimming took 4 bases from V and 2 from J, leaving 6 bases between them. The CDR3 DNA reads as TGTGCCAGCAGTTCAATAACCTACGAGCAGTACTTC. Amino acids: CASSSITYEQYF.

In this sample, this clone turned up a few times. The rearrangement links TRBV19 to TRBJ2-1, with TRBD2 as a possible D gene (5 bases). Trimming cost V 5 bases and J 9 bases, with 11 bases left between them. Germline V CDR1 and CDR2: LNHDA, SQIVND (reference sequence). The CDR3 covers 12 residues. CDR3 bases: TGTGCCAGTAGTGGCAGCGGTGGTGAGCAGTTCTTC. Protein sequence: CASSGSGGEQFF.

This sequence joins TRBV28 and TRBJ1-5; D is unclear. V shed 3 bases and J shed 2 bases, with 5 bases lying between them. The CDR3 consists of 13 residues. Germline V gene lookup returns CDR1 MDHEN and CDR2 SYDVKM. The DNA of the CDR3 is TGTGCCAGCAGTTTCGACGGCAATCAGCCCCAGCATTTT. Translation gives CASSFDGNQPQHF.

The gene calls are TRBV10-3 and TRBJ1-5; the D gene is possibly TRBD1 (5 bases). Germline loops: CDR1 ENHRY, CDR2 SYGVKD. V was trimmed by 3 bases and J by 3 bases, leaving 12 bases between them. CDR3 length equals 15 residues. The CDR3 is CAISEVGGVNQPQHF. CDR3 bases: TGTGCCATCAGTGAAGTGGGGGGTGTCAATCAGCCCCAGCATTTT.

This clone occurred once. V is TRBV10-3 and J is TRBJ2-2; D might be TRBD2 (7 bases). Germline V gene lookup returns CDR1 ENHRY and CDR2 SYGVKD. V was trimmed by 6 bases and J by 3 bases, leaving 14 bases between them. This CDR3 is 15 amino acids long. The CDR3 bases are TGTGCCATCAGCGAGCAGGGGAGGGACACCGGGGAGCTGTTTTTT. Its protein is CAISEQGRDTGELFF.

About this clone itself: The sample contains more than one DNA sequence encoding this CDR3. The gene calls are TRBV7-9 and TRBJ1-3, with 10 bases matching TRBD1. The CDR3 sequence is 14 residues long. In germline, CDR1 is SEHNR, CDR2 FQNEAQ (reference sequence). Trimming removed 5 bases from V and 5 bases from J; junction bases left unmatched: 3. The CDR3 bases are TGTGCCAGCAGCCTGGGACAGGGGCGAAACACCATATATTTT. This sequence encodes CASSLGQGRNTIYF.

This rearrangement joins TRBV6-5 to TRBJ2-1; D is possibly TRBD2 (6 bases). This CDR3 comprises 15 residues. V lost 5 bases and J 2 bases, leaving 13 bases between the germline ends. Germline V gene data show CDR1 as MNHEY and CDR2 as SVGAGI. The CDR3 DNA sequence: TGTGCCAGCAGTCCGGGACTTACCACCTACAATGAGCAGTTCTTC. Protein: CASSPGLTTYNEQFF.

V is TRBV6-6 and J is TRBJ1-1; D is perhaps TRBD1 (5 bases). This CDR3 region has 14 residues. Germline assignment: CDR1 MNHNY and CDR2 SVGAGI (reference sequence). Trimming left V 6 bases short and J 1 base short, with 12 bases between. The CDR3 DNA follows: TGTGCCAGCAGCCAGAGACAGAGGAACACTGAAGCTTTCTTT. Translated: CASSQRQRNTEAFF.

The CDR3 DNA sequence: TGTGCCAGCAGTTCTCAAATCCGGACTAGCGGGAGATACGAGCAGTACTTC. Protein sequence: CASSSQIRTSGRYEQYF. The chain carries TRBV28 and TRBJ2-7; 13 bases align to TRBD2. The germline gives CDR1 MDHEN, CDR2 SYDVKM. The V segment lost 4 bases and the J segment 4 bases; nucleotides outside the gene matches: 10. The CDR3 spans 17 residues.

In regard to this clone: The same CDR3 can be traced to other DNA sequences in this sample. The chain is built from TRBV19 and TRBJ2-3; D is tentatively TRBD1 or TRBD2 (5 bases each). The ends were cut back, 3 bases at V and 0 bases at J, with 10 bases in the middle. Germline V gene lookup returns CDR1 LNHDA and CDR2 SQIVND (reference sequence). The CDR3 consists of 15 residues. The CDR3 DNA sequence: TGTGCCAGTAGTATCGGGACGGCTAGCACAGATACGCAGTATTTT. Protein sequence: CASSIGTASTDTQYF.

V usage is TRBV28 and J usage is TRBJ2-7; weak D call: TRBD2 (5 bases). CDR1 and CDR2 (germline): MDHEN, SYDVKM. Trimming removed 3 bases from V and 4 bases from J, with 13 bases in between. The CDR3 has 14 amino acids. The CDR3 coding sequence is TGTGCCAGCAGTTTGTCGGGGAGAACATACGAGCAGTACTTC. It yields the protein CASSLSGRTYEQYF.

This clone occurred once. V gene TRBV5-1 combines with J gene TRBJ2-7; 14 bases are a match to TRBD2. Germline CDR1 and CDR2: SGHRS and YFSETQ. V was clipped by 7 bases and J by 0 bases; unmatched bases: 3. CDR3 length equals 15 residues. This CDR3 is CASGGLAGASYEQYF. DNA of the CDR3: TGCGCCAGCGGGGGACTAGCGGGGGCCTCCTACGAGCAGTACTTC.

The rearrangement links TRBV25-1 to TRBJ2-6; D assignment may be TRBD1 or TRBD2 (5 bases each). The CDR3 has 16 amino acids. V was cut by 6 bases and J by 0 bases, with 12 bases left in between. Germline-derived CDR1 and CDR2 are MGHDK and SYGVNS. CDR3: CASSSGTSSGANVLTF. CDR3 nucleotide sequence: TGTGCCAGCAGCTCCGGGACGAGCTCTGGGGCCAACGTCCTGACTTTC.